This T cell receptor (beta chain) is from a study of blood T cell repertoires in COVID-19 (dated by TCRdb to between 2020 and 2021). Regarding the study in general: Samples covering the acute and convalescent phases of COVID-19 were provided by collaborators in the United States, Italy and Spain. The prospective study material was composed of cDNA or gDNA derived from T cells, B-cell-depleted T cells, or PBMCs. Deeply sampled blood TCRbeta repertoires from subjects exposed to, actively infected with, or recovered from COVID-19 were included in the dataset. The repertoires were made available in a free public database intended to serve as a resource for research on the immune response to SARS-CoV-2. Samples came from the ongoing ImmuneRACE study (first 160 participants) plus 1,254 subjects from 6 global collaborators. Sample metadata almost always included a de-identified subject ID, COVID-19 status, age in years and sex. HLA class I and class II types, where available, came from metadata supplied by the sample provider rather than from assay-based typing. What the research found in general, with its limitations: How much clinical and demographic metadata was included differed by source and by participant, and the metadata was provided uncurated.

Points on this clone: Its target antigen remains unknown. No much larger clone exists at a distance of one base, and base qualities are not known.

The germline V gene provides CDR1 SGHTA and CDR2 FQGNSA. Trimming accounts for 6 bases at V and 5 bases at J, while the number of junction bases matched to no gene is 7. The CDR3 contains 14 residues, cysteine and phenylalanine counted. Only CDR3 DNA is held: 42 bases, read in frame from base 1. TCRbeta CDR3 regions were amplified from genomic DNA using the immunoSEQ Assay, a bias-controlled multiplex PCR. The original pipeline was this. The number of nucleated cells in each sample was estimated by amplification of reference gene primers within the assay. Sequence reads were collapsed and filtered to measure the absolute abundance of every unique TCRbeta CDR3 rearrangement. For each sample, productive Simpson clonality was calculated by taking the square root of Simpson's diversity index across productive rearrangements. The table comes from immuneACCESS by way of TCRdb, which keeps in-frame sequences with V and J called. Part of the clones is missing from these tables; in studies checked, under half for an unresolved V gene and the rest for unknown reasons. V and J calls and clone size are as listed in that table; D and trimming were resolved from the DNA. This sample lists hundreds of thousands of clones; 83% were detected once. About 3.6% of the sample is taken by the ten largest.

In the prospective study, participants were about 18 to 100 years old, resided in under 30 geographic areas of the United States, and were enrolled through a virtual design. To assign participants to cohorts, the prospective study relied on clinical history that participants themselves reported in a screening survey and a study questionnaire. Exposed participants had been in contact with someone with a PCR-confirmed or clinician-diagnosed COVID-19 case within 2 weeks of study entry. Mobile phlebotomists in the prospective study collected whole blood, serum and a nasopharyngeal or oropharyngeal swab from every participant. Over an approximately 2-month period, participants in the prospective study had the option of providing additional blood draws and questionnaires. Before DNA extraction, blood samples from the prospective study were shipped at room temperature or frozen.

The receptor's source is a woman aged 40 to 50 who had been exposed to COVID-19. Material for sequencing was PBMCs or T cells enriched from blood (not recorded which). The rearrangement combines TRBV7-2 with TRBJ1-1, with 9 bases in between that match TRBD1. The bases are TGTGCCAGCAGTTCGGACAGGGGAGGGACTGAAGCTTTCTTT. Its product reads: CASSSDRGGTEAFF.